This T cell receptor beta chain came from a study of blood T cell repertoires in COVID-19. CDR3 length: 15 amino acids. Germline trimming cut 6 bases from V and 2 bases from J; bases unmatched to any gene: 4. Germline CDR1 and CDR2: MNHEY and SMNVEV (reference sequence). In the original workflow: Reference gene primer amplification gave nucleated cell count estimates. The assay was immunoSEQ multiplex PCR, and TCRdb's table has in-frame clones only and misses some. The V and J calls and the clone size are those of that table, but D and trimming were determined from the DNA. The sample shows about 220,000 clones, roughly 87% of them seen only once. This clone is a singleton in its sample.

V and J are TRBV27 and TRBJ2-1; TRBD1 agrees at 10 bases. Sequences were obtained from peripheral blood. This clonotype was obtained from a middle-aged man with active or convalescent COVID-19. CDR3 nucleotides: TGTGCCAGCAGACACGACAGGGGGCCCTACAATGAGCAGTTCTTC. This sequence encodes CASRHDRGPYNEQFF.